This T cell receptor (beta chain) stems from a study of OX40 agonist ivuxolimab in advanced cancers. Background on the study: The patients' treatment was ivuxolimab, an agonistic anti-OX40 (CD134) antibody. Study conclusions and caveats: The study observed clonal expansion of CD4+ and CD8+ blood T cells by week 6 at 0.1 to 3.0 mg/kg.

Worth noting for this clone: Its antigen is not identified.

Sequencing was performed with immunoSEQ multiplex PCR; in TCRdb, only in-frame clones are kept and a portion is missing. The table has over 100,000 clones, around 91% seen once; the top ten hold 0.55%. V was pared by 2 bases and J by 8 bases, with 10 bases of the junction left unmatched. The V gene's germline CDR1 is MNHEY and CDR2 SMNVEV (reference sequence). The CDR3 has 17 amino acids. Material: CD4+ or CD8+ T cells sorted from blood, obtained in a trial of the OX40 agonist ivuxolimab. The genes are TRBV27 and TRBJ1-6; 9 bases line up with TRBD1. This receptor was obtained from an adult with an advanced solid tumor such as melanoma, head and neck, liver or kidney cancer. Here the CDR3 reads CASSLRGTGKVDSPLHF. The CDR3 DNA reads TGTGCCAGCAGTTTACGTGGGACAGGGAAAGTGGATTCACCCCTCCACTTT.